This T cell receptor beta chain appears in the sequencing data of a study of CD8 T cells in ankylosing spondylitis (dated by TCRdb to about 2017). At the level of the whole study: To find TCR variants linked to disease, the study profiled T cell receptor beta repertoires in ankylosing spondylitis patients and healthy donors. Peripheral blood samples were taken, and synovial fluid was additionally collected from ankylosing spondylitis patients. In total, the full study cohort was made up of some 110 healthy donors and 25 ankylosing spondylitis patients. Overall study outcomes, separate from this receptor: The disease-linked clones were reported to be significantly enriched in matched synovial fluid samples from ankylosing spondylitis patients. Blood from ankylosing spondylitis patients appeared to be characterized by a TCR beta motif made up of under ten highly homologous amino acid variants. The disease-linked clones showed a CD8+ phenotype and occurred at relatively low frequencies in peripheral blood. Some motif variants had previously been reported in the synovial fluid and blood of reactive arthritis patients, which suggests shared mechanisms of disease initiation.

TCRdb records Illumina HiSeq 2500 as the sequencer. TCR beta libraries were prepared by quantitative 5'-RACE with molecular barcodes. As for the original processing: A new computational method based on a probabilistic model of VDJ rearrangement was used to identify disease-linked TCR variants. The public reads were reanalyzed by TCRdb: fastp trimming at Q25, MiXCR alignment, in-frame beta chains only. Every CDR3 protein is listed once, alongside the most common genes and DNA of its rows. The V and J calls shown here were made by TCRdb, not taken from the authors' results. Within this sample are some 350,000 distinct CDR3 sequences, with around 15% of them counted one time only. The ten largest account for about 1% of the sample. The CDR3 goes from the cysteine to the phenylalanine over 15 residues. The entry retains the CDR3 DNA only, 45 bases that are in frame from base 1. The trim is 0 bases for V and 4 bases for J, with a gap of 11 bases between the germline ends. The germline V gene supplies CDR1 SGHRS and CDR2 YFSETQ.

Of note for this clonotype: It lacks a known antigen. No base quality information exists; no much larger clone differs at one position.

The V and J segments used are TRBV5-1 and TRBJ2-1; the D gene is possibly TRBD1 or TRBD2, each agreeing over 6 bases. The receptor was isolated from a male donor with ankylosing spondylitis or in good health (not recorded which). The sequencing input was blood, either unsorted or a sorted T cell fraction (not recorded which). The bases are TGCGCCAGCAGCTTGGATACGGGGGCATACAATGAGCAGTTCTTC. It codes for CASSLDTGAYNEQFF.